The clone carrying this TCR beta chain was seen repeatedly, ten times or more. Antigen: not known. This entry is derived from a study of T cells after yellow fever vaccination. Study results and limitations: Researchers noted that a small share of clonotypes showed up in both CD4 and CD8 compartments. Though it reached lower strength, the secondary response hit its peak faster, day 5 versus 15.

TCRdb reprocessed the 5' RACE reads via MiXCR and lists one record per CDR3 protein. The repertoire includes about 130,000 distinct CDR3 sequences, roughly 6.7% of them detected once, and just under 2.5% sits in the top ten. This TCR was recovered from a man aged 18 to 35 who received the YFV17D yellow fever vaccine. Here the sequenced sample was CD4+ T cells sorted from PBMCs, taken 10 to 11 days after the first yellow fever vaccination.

CDR3 bases: TGTGCCAGCAGTTTAGTCCCGACGTACGAGCAGTACTTC. This encodes CASSLVPTYEQYF. The chain employs TRBV12-3 or TRBV12-4 and TRBJ2-7, with no clear D. The V and J ends lost 1 base and 4 bases respectively, with 8 bases between them. CDR3 length: 13 amino acids.